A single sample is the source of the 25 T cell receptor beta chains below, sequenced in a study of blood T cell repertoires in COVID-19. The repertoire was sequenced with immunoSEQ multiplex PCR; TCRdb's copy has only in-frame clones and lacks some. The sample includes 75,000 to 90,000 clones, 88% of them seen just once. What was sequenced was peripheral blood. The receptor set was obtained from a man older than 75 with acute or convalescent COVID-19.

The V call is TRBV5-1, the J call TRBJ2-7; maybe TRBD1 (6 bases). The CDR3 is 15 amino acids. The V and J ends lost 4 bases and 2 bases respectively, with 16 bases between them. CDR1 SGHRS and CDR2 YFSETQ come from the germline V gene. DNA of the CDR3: TGCGCCAGCAGCCCGGGCCCGGGACAAGCCTACGAGCAGTACTTC. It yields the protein CASSPGPGQAYEQYF.

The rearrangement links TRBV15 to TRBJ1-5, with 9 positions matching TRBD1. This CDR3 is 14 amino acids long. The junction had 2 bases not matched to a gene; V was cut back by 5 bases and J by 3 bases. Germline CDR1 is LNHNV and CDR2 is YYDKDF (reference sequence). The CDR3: CATSRDRDNQPQHF. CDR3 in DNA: TGTGCCACCAGCCGGGACAGGGACAATCAGCCCCAGCATTTT.

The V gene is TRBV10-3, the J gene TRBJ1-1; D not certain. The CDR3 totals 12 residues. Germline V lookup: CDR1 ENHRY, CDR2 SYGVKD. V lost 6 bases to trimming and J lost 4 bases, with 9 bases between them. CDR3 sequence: CAISGASTEAFF. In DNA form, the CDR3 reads TGTGCCATCAGCGGAGCGAGCACTGAAGCTTTCTTT.

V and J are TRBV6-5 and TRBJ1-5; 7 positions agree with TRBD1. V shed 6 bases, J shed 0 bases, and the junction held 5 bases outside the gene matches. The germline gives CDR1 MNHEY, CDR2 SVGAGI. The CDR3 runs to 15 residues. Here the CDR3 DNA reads TGTGCCAGCAGGCGACAGGGACCTAGCAATCAGCCCCAGCATTTT. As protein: CASRRQGPSNQPQHF.

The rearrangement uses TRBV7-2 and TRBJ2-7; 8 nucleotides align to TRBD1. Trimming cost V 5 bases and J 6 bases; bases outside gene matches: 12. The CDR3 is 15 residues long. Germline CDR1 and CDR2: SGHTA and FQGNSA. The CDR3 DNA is TGTGCCAGCAGCCTAACCCGACAGGGGTTGGGCGAGCAGTACTTC. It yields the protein CASSLTRQGLGEQYF.

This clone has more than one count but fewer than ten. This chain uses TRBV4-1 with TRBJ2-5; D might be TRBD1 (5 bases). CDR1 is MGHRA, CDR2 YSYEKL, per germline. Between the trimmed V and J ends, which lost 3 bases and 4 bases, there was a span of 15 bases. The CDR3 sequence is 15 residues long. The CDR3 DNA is TGCGCCAGCAGCCAGGAAGGAAGGGGAATAGAGACCCAGTACTTC. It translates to CASSQEGRGIETQYF.

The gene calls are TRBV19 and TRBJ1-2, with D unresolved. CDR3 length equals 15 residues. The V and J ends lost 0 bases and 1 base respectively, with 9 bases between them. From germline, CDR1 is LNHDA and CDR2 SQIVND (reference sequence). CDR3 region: CASSIDSPVNYGYTF. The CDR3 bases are TGTGCCAGTAGTATAGATTCTCCGGTTAACTATGGCTACACCTTC.

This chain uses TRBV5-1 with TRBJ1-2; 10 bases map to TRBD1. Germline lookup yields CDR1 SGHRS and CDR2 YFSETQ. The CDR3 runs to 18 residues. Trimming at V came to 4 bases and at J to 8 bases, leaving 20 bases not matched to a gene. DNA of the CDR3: TGCGCCAGCAGCAATAGGGGGACAGGGGCCCTTCACGAGGTGGGCTACACCTTC. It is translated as CASSNRGTGALHEVGYTF.

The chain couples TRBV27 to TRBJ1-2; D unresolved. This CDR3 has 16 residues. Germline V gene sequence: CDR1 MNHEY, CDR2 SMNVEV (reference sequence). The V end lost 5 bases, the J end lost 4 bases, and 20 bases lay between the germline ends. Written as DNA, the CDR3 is TGTGCCAGCAGTAACCCTTCAAGCGCGGGGTTCTATGGCTACACCTTC. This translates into CASSNPSSAGFYGYTF.

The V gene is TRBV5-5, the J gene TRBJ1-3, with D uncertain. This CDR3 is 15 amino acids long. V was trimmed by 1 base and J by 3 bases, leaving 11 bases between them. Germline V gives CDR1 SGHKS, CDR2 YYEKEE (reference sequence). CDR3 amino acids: CASSLSPQFGNTIYF. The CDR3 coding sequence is TGTGCCAGCAGCTTGTCCCCCCAATTTGGAAACACCATATATTTT.

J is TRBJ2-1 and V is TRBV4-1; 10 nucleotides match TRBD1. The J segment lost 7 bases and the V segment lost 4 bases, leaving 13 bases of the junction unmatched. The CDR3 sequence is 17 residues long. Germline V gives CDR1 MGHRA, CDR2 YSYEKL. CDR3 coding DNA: TGCGCCAGCAGCCCCTCCGGGGGGACAGGGGTGTTAAATGAGCAGTTCTTC. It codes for CASSPSGGTGVLNEQFF.

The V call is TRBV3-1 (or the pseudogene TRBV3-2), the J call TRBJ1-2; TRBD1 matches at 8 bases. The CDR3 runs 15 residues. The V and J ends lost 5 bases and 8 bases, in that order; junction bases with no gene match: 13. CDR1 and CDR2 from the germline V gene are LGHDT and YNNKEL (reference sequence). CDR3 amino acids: CASSSGLQGVYGYTF. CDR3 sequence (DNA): TGTGCCAGCAGCTCAGGCCTACAGGGGGTCTACGGCTACACCTTC.

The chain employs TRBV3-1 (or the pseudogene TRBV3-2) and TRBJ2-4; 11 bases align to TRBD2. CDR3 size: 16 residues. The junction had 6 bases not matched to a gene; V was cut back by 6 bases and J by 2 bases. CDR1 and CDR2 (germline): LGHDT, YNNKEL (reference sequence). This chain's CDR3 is CASSASGGLTKNIQYF. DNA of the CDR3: TGTGCCAGCAGTGCTAGCGGGGGGTTGACCAAAAACATTCAGTACTTC.

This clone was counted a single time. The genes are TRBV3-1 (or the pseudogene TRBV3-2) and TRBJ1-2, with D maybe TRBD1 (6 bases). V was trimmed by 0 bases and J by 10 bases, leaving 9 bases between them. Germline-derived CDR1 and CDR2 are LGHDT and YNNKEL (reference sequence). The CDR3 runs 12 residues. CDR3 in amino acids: CASSQDQGSYTF. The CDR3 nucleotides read TGTGCCAGCAGCCAAGACCAGGGGTCCTACACCTTC.

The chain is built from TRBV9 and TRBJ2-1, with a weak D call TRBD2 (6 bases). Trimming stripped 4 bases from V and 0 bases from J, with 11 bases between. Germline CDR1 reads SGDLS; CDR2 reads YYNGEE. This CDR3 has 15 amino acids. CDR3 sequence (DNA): TGTGCCAGCAGCTCCGGGACTCGCTCCTACAATGAGCAGTTCTTC. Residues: CASSSGTRSYNEQFF.

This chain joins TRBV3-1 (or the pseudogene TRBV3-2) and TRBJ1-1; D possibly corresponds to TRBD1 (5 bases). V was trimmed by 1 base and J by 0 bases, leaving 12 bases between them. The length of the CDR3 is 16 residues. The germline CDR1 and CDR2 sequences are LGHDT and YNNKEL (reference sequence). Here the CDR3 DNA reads TGTGCCAGCAGCCAAGTATGGGGGGGGATGAACACTGAAGCTTTCTTT. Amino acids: CASSQVWGGMNTEAFF.

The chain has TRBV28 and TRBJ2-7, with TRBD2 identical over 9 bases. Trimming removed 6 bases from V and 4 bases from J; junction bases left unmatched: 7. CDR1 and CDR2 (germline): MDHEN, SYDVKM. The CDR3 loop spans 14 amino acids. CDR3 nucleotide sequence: TGTGCCAGCAGCCGAAGGCTAGCGGGATACGAGCAGTACTTC. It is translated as CASSRRLAGYEQYF.

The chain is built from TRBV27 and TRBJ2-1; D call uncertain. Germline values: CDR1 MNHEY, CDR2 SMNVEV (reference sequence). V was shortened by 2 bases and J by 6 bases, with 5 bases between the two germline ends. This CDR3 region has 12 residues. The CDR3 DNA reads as TGTGCCAGCAGTTTAGACTTCAATGAGCAGTTCTTC. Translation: CASSLDFNEQFF.

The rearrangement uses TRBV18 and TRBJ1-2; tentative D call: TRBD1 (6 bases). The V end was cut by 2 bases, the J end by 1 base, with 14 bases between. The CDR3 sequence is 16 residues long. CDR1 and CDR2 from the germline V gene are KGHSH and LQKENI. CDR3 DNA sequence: TGTGCCAGCTCACCAGAGGGGGAAATATTTAACTATGGCTACACCTTC. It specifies CASSPEGEIFNYGYTF.

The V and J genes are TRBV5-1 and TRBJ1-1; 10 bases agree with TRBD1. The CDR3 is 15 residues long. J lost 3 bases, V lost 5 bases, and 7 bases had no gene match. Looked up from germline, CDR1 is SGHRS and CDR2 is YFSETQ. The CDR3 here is CASSWTGGFDTEAFF. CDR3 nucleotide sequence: TGCGCCAGCAGTTGGACAGGGGGTTTCGACACTGAAGCTTTCTTT.

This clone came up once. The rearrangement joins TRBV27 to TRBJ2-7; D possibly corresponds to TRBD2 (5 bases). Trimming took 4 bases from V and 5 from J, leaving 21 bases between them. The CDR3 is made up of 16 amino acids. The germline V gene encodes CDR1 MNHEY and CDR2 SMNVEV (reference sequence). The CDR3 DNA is TGTGCCAGCAGTTCCGAGACTATGAGGGAGAAAAACGAGCAGTACTTC. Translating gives CASSSETMREKNEQYF.

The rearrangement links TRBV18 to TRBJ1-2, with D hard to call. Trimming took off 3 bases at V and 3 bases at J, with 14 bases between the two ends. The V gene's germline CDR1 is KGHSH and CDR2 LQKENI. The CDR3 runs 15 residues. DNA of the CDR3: TGTGCCAGCTCACCGGGAGCCAGCCCGTACTATGGCTACACCTTC. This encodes CASSPGASPYYGYTF.

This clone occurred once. CDR3 in DNA: TGTGCCAGCAGCCCTCAAGGGGCCGCCTTCTACGAGCAGTACTTC. It encodes CASSPQGAAFYEQYF. V and J are TRBV9 and TRBJ2-7, with D possibly matching TRBD1 (5 bases). The CDR3 is made up of 15 amino acids. CDR1 and CDR2 (germline): SGDLS, YYNGEE. V was clipped by 4 bases and J by 3 bases, with 17 bases between them.

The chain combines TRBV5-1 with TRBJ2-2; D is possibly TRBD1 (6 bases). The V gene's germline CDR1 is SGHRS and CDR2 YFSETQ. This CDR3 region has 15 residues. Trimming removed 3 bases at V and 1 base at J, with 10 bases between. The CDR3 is CASSSTGMNTGELFF. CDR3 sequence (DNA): TGCGCCAGCAGCTCTACAGGGATGAACACCGGGGAGCTGTTTTTT.

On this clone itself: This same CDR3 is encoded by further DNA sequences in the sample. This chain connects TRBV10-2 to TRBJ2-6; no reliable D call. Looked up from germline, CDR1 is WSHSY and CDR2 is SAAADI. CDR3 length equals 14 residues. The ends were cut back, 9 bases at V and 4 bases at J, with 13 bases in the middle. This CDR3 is CASRNRAGANVLTF. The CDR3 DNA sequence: TGCGCCAGTAGAAACAGAGCCGGGGCCAACGTCCTGACTTTC.